Below are 5 T cell receptor beta chains sequenced from a single sample in a study of T-cell memory formation after mild COVID-19. TCRdb reprocessed the 5' RACE reads with MiXCR, giving one entry per CDR3 protein. The sample yields approximately 580,000 distinct CDR3 sequences, roughly 20% seen once. Sequenced input: PBMCs or a T cell subset sorted from them (not recorded which). These receptors were taken from an adult woman who had mild COVID-19 (a few samples of this study predate the infection). Cell type and time point are not known.

The chain employs TRBV7-3 and TRBJ2-1; TRBD2 aligns across 7 bases. Germline V gives CDR1 SGHTA, CDR2 FQGTGA. J lost 12 bases, V lost 3 bases, and 5 bases had no gene match. The CDR3 has 12 residues. DNA of the CDR3: TGTGCCAGCAGCTTCTCTAGCGGTGGGCAGTTCTTC. Residues: CASSFSSGGQFF. Together with reference TRBV7-3 and TRBJ2-1, the CDR3 gives the full variable domain: GAGVSQTPSNKVTEKGKYVELRCDPISGHTALYWYRQSLGQGPEFLIYFQGTGAADDSGLPNDRFFAVRPEGSVSTLKIQRTERGDSAVYLCASSFSSGGQFFGPGTRLTVL.

This clonotype has more than one count but fewer than ten. The chain combines TRBV5-6 with TRBJ2-7, with TRBD2 identical over 10 bases. CDR1 and CDR2 from the germline V gene are SGHDT and YYEEEE. The length of the CDR3 is 17 residues. V was clipped by 0 bases and J by 2 bases; unmatched bases: 8. CDR3: CASSLEALAGRAYEQYF. The DNA of the CDR3 is TGTGCCAGCAGCTTGGAGGCACTAGCGGGGCGTGCCTACGAGCAGTACTTC.

In its sample, this clonotype was seen once. The chain links TRBV2 to TRBJ2-3, with 15 bases aligning to TRBD2. The CDR3 extends over 18 amino acids. Germline lookup yields CDR1 SNHLY and CDR2 FYNNEI. V shed 3 bases, J shed 0 bases, and the junction held 4 bases outside the gene matches. The CDR3 region is CASSEGTSGRRSTDTQYF. CDR3 coding DNA: TGTGCCAGCAGTGAGGGGACTAGCGGGAGGAGGAGCACAGATACGCAGTATTTT.

This clonotype was observed a handful of times. The chain is built from TRBV20-1 and TRBJ2-1, with D possibly being TRBD2 (5 bases). V was pared by 6 bases and J by 5 bases, with 17 bases between. CDR1 is DFQATT and CDR2 is SNEGSKA in the germline V gene (reference sequence). The CDR3 length is 14 residues. CDR3 sequence: CSAQLASRDNEQFF. In DNA form, the CDR3 reads TGCAGTGCCCAGCTAGCAAGTAGGGACAATGAGCAGTTCTTC.

The chain uses TRBV3-1 and TRBJ2-5, with 11 positions matching TRBD2. The trim removed 6 bases at V and 4 bases at J, leaving 7 bases unmatched. This CDR3 region has 15 residues. The V gene's germline CDR1 is LGHDT and CDR2 YNNKEL (reference sequence). CDR3 sequence: CASRRSGGAGETQYF. The CDR3, as DNA: TGTGCCAGCAGACGTAGCGGGGGGGCGGGAGAGACCCAGTACTTC.